This T cell receptor (beta chain) came from a study of blood T cell repertoires in COVID-19. About the study: Whether acute or convalescent, the COVID-19 samples came from the United States, Italy and Spain. PBMCs, B-cell-depleted T cells, or T cells were the source of the cDNA or gDNA that made up the material.

In the source study's methods: Estimation of nucleated cell counts relied on the amplification of reference gene primers. The repertoire was sequenced with immunoSEQ multiplex PCR; TCRdb's copy has only in-frame clones and lacks some. V and J calls and clone size are those listed in that table; D and trimming were worked out from the DNA. The repertoire holds fewer than 350,000 clones, with approximately 85% as singletons. The CDR3 has 13 residues. V lost 10 bases and J 10 bases, leaving 17 bases between the germline ends. Germline CDR1 is SNHLY and CDR2 is FYNNEI. The sequence was obtained from a man aged 18 to 29 with active or convalescent COVID-19. The V call is TRBV2, the J call TRBJ1-6; D is possibly TRBD1 (6 bases). The sample taken for sequencing was peripheral blood. The CDR3 here is CANTQGEKSPLHF. The CDR3 nucleotides read TGTGCCAACACACAGGGTGAAAAGTCACCCCTCCACTTT.